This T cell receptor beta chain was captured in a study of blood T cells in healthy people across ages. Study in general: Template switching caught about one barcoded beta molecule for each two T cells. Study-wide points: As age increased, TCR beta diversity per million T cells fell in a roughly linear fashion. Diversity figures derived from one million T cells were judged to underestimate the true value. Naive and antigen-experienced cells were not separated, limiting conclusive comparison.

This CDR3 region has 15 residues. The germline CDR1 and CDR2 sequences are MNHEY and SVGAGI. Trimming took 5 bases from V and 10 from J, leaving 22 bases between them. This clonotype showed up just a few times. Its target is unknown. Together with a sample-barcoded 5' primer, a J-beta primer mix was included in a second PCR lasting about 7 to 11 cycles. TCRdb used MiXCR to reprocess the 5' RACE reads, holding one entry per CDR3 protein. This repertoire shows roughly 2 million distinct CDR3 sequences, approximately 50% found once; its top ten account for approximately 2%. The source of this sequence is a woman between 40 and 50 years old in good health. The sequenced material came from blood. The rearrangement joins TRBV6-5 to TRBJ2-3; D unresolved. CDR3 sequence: CASSTARSQQSSQYF. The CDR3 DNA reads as TGTGCCAGCAGTACGGCCCGTTCCCAACAGTCTTCGCAGTATTTT.